The present T cell receptor beta chain was sequenced within a study of identical twins. With regard to this clonotype: Its antigen is unidentified.

Study results and caveats: It was cross-sectional statistical analysis, not following the same donors, that the conclusions relied on. Among monozygotic twins, out-of-frame TCR alpha sharing exceeded what models predicted. Beta out-of-frame sequences showed weaker excess twin sharing.

CDR3 length: 14 residues. A universal primer site was created by template switching, with the cDNA bearing unique molecular identifiers. Via MiXCR, TCRdb re-called the 5' RACE reads, giving one row per CDR3 protein. The repertoire consists of around 570,000 distinct CDR3 sequences, with just under 10% occurring once and the leading ten covering 2.5% to 3.5%. The same sample was also studied in work on yellow fever vaccine responses in identical twins.

The chain combines TRBV21-1 with TRBJ2-5. TRBV21-1 is given as a pseudogene. Sequenced material: PBMCs. This receptor was obtained from a woman under 30 in good health. The DNA of the CDR3 is TGTGCCAGCAGCAAAGTAGAGGAACAAGAGACCCAGTACTTC. Translated, it gives CASSKVEEQETQYF.